A single sample is the source of the 31 T cell receptor beta chains below, sequenced in a study of cytomegalovirus exposure and HLA in healthy donors. The PCR was carried out with 60 Vbeta primers and 13 Jbeta primers. The method was immunoSEQ multiplex PCR; TCRdb's version includes in-frame clones alone and lacks a portion of them. Of about 140,000 clones in the sample, just under 85% are singletons; the top ten hold 1.5% to 2.5%. The specimen sequenced was PBMCs. These receptors all come from a woman aged 35 to 49 in good health and CMV-seronegative.

The chain has TRBV9 and TRBJ2-3; 8 bases fit TRBD2. J was trimmed by 0 bases and V by 2 bases; bases with no gene match: 2. The germline V gene has CDR1 SGDLS and CDR2 YYNGEE. This CDR3 is built from 15 residues. The CDR3 is CASSVTSGSTDTQYF. The CDR3 nucleotides read TGTGCCAGCAGCGTCACTAGCGGAAGCACAGATACGCAGTATTTT.

This chain connects TRBV11-2 to TRBJ1-4; D is undetermined. Germline CDR1 is SGHAT and CDR2 is FQNNGV. The V gene lost 3 bases and the J gene lost 8 bases, with 25 bases spanning the gap. The CDR3 spans 18 residues. The CDR3 protein is CASSFHPTPQVPMEKLFF. The DNA of the CDR3 is TGTGCCAGCAGCTTCCACCCTACCCCCCAGGTCCCCATGGAAAAACTGTTTTTT.

CDR3 loop: CASSSFQEQYF. CDR3 nucleotides: TGTGCCAGCAGTTCCTTCCAGGAGCAGTACTTC. The V call is TRBV6-6, the J call TRBJ2-7; D gene uncertain. Trimming cost V 4 bases and J 7 bases, with 8 bases left between them. Germline lookup yields CDR1 MNHNY and CDR2 SVGAGI (reference sequence). The CDR3 is 11 amino acids.

The V call is TRBV5-1, the J call TRBJ2-7; D gene ambiguous. The CDR3 runs 15 residues. V lost 6 bases to trimming and J lost 0 bases, with 16 bases between them. Germline CDR1 is SGHRS and CDR2 is YFSETQ. The CDR3 coding sequence is TGCGCCAGCATCCCTCGGTGGCGGAGCTCCTACGAGCAGTACTTC. As protein: CASIPRWRSSYEQYF.

The chain employs TRBV6-5 and TRBJ1-2; 7 positions agree with TRBD1. Trimming removed 7 bases from V and 8 bases from J; junction bases left unmatched: 10. The germline CDR1 and CDR2 sequences are MNHEY and SVGAGI. The CDR3 extends over 13 amino acids. DNA of the CDR3: TGTGCCAGCACTCCCACAGGGGTAGGCGGCTACACCTTC. This translates into CASTPTGVGGYTF.

V and J are TRBV10-1 and TRBJ1-5; D is ambiguous. Trimming removed 5 bases at V and 5 bases at J, with 10 bases between. Germline V gene sequence: CDR1 WNHNN, CDR2 SYGVQD (reference sequence). The CDR3 extends over 13 amino acids. Written as DNA, the CDR3 is TGCGCCAGCAGTTCCGGAGGCGATCAGCCCCAGCATTTT. Its translation is CASSSGGDQPQHF.

This sequence joins TRBV14 and TRBJ1-1, with D possibly matching TRBD1 (5 bases). V lost 0 bases to trimming and J lost 11 bases, with 19 bases between them. The CDR3 contains 15 residues. The germline CDR1 and CDR2 sequences are SGHDN and FVKESK. The CDR3 nucleotides read TGTGCCAGCAGCCAAGATAATTCAGGGTTGTTGTGGGCTTTCTTT. It translates to CASSQDNSGLLWAFF.

The chain employs TRBV7-3 and TRBJ2-1, with 9 bases matching TRBD2. Germline CDR1 SGHTA, CDR2 FQGTGA. J was trimmed by 5 bases and V by 4 bases; bases with no gene match: 9. This CDR3 has 16 amino acids. CDR3 in amino acids: CASSSAPGLADNEQFF. The CDR3 DNA is TGTGCCAGCAGCTCAGCTCCGGGACTAGCTGACAATGAGCAGTTCTTC.

The V gene is TRBV9, the J gene TRBJ2-1, with D uncertain. The CDR3 spans 15 residues. Deletions cut 0 bases from V and 6 bases from J, with 13 bases between. Germline CDR1 SGDLS, CDR2 YYNGEE. CDR3 coding DNA: TGTGCCAGCAGCGTAGCATCTCGCCTATCCAATGAGCAGTTCTTC. Translation: CASSVASRLSNEQFF.

The chain combines TRBV5-4 with TRBJ2-1, with D possibly matching TRBD1 (5 bases). The germline V gene encodes CDR1 SGHNT and CDR2 YYREEE (reference sequence). V was shortened by 0 bases and J by 4 bases, with 17 bases between the two germline ends. This CDR3 is built from 17 residues. The CDR3 is CASSLGTPGQEYNEQFF. In nucleotides, the CDR3 is TGTGCCAGCAGCTTGGGTACCCCAGGGCAGGAGTACAATGAGCAGTTCTTC.

The CDR3 is CASSSGSSTDTQYF. CDR3 in DNA: TGCGCCAGCAGTAGCGGGAGTAGCACAGATACGCAGTATTTT. The V call is TRBV5-1, the J call TRBJ2-3; 9 positions match TRBD2. Germline V gene data show CDR1 as SGHRS and CDR2 as YFSETQ. CDR3 length: 14 amino acids. After removal of 5 bases from V and 0 bases from J, the junction contained 1 base not matched to a gene.

J is TRBJ2-1 and V is TRBV7-9; 8 nucleotides agree with TRBD2. Germline CDR1 reads SEHNR; CDR2 reads FQNEAQ (reference sequence). The length of the CDR3 is 15 residues. The V gene end was trimmed by 5 bases and the J gene end by 6 bases; junction bases not matched to a gene: 9. CDR3 sequence reads: CASSPPGTRLNEQFF. The CDR3 nucleotides are TGTGCCAGCAGCCCCCCCGGGACTAGACTCAATGAGCAGTTCTTC.

The chain is built from TRBV2 and TRBJ2-7, with D tentatively TRBD1 (6 bases). This CDR3 has 13 residues. Germline assignment: CDR1 SNHLY and CDR2 FYNNEI. Between the trimmed V and J ends, which lost 5 bases and 10 bases, there was a span of 18 bases. The CDR3 is CASSYDGQIHQYF. DNA for the CDR3: TGTGCCAGCAGTTATGATGGACAGATCCACCAGTACTTC.

The rearrangement joins TRBV9 to TRBJ1-2; 10 bases agree with TRBD1. Looked up from germline, CDR1 is SGDLS and CDR2 is YYNGEE. There are 15 residues in the CDR3. V gave up 4 bases and J gave up 5 bases; unmatched junction bases: 8. The CDR3 DNA reads as TGTGCCAGCAGCTCTCGGGACAGGGGAGCATATGGCTACACCTTC. Translating gives CASSSRDRGAYGYTF.

The chain is built from TRBV6-6 and TRBJ2-2; a weak D match, TRBD1 (6 bases). This CDR3 has 16 amino acids. Trimming removed 0 bases from V and 3 bases from J, with 11 bases in between. Germline lookup yields CDR1 MNHNY and CDR2 SVGAGI (reference sequence). CDR3 amino acids: CASSYSTRGDTGELFF. The CDR3 DNA sequence: TGTGCCAGCAGTTACTCGACCAGGGGCGACACCGGGGAGCTGTTTTTT.

The chain couples TRBV6-5 to TRBJ1-2; the D gene is possibly TRBD1 (5 bases). Trimming took off 7 bases at V and 3 bases at J, with 12 bases between the two ends. The CDR3 runs to 13 residues. Germline CDR1 is MNHEY and CDR2 is SVGAGI. CDR3 coding DNA: TGTGCCAGCACCCCGGGACTCCACTATGGCTACACCTTC. Protein product: CASTPGLHYGYTF.

CDR3: CASSNPTSGGLYEQYF. For the CDR3, the DNA is TGTGCCAGCAGCAACCCGACTAGCGGGGGGCTCTACGAGCAGTACTTC. The J gene is TRBJ2-5, the V gene TRBV21-1; TRBD2, the table's D call, was not compared with the DNA. The J call may be faulty, since TRBJ2-7 better matches the DNA end. TRBV21-1 is a documented pseudogene. The length of the CDR3 is 16 residues.

As regards this clone: Other DNA sequences from this sample encode an identical CDR3 as well. V gene TRBV5-6 combines with J gene TRBJ1-2; 7 bases align to TRBD1. Germline assignment: CDR1 SGHDT and CDR2 YYEEEE. There are 13 residues in the CDR3. J gave up 9 bases and V 0 bases, and 5 bases lay outside the gene matches. The CDR3 loop reads CASSLVAGQRYTF. CDR3 DNA sequence: TGTGCCAGCAGCTTGGTGGCGGGACAGCGCTACACCTTC.

The chain combines TRBV7-8 with TRBJ1-6; no clear D. This CDR3 spans 13 amino acids. Germline V gene data show CDR1 as SGHVS and CDR2 as FQNEAQ. With 4 bases removed from V and 9 bases from J, the gap between germline ends came to 10 bases. CDR3: CASSSQVSSPLHF. The CDR3, as DNA: TGTGCCAGCAGCTCACAAGTTTCTTCACCCCTCCACTTT.

The chain recombines TRBV7-9 with TRBJ2-5; D gene uncertain. Germline lookup yields CDR1 SEHNR and CDR2 FQNEAQ (reference sequence). The V and J ends lost 5 bases and 1 base respectively, with 11 bases between them. The CDR3 covers 14 residues. CDR3 loop: CASSGPEAQETQYF. The CDR3 coding sequence is TGTGCCAGCAGCGGTCCCGAGGCCCAAGAGACCCAGTACTTC.

This chain joins TRBV6-1 and TRBJ1-1, with D perhaps TRBD1 (5 bases). V shed 3 bases and J shed 0 bases, with 8 bases lying between them. CDR3 size: 14 residues. In germline, CDR1 is MNHNS, CDR2 SASEGT. The CDR3 reads CASSDTGMNTEAFF. The CDR3 DNA reads TGTGCCAGCAGTGACACAGGAATGAACACTGAAGCTTTCTTT.

V usage is TRBV7-2 and J usage is TRBJ2-1; 9 nucleotides align to TRBD2. CDR1 and CDR2 (germline): SGHTA, FQGNSA. There are 15 residues in the CDR3. J gave up 3 bases and V 1 base, and 1 base lay outside the gene matches. CDR3 DNA: TGTGCCAGCAGCTTAGATAGCGGGAGCTACAATGAGCAGTTCTTC. Residues: CASSLDSGSYNEQFF. Filled out from reference TRBV7-2 and TRBJ2-1, the complete variable domain reads GAGVSQSPSNKVTEKGKDVELRCDPISGHTALYWYRQSLGQGLEFLIYFQGNSAPDKSGLPSDRFSAERTGGSVSTLTIQRTQQEDSAVYLCASSLDSGSYNEQFFGPGTRLTVL.

The chain recombines TRBV29-1 with TRBJ2-7; no clear D. Germline-derived CDR1 and CDR2 are SQVTM and ANQGSEA. Trimming removed 4 bases at V and 2 bases at J, with 9 bases between. The CDR3 runs 12 residues. The CDR3 region is CSVVPATYEQYF. The CDR3 DNA reads TGCAGCGTTGTCCCCGCGACCTACGAGCAGTACTTC.

The chain combines TRBV10-3 with TRBJ2-1; weak D call: TRBD1 (6 bases). The CDR3 has 14 amino acids. Germline V gene data show CDR1 as ENHRY and CDR2 as SYGVKD. Trimming left V 6 bases short and J 7 bases short, with 16 bases between. The CDR3 coding sequence is TGTGCCATCAGACTTTCTACAGGGTGGAATGAGCAGTTCTTC. Protein product: CAIRLSTGWNEQFF.

V is TRBV7-8 and J is TRBJ1-6; 7 positions agree with TRBD1. The CDR3 covers 16 residues. Unmatched junction bases numbered 9, after V lost 1 base and J lost 9 bases. CDR1 is SGHVS and CDR2 is FQNEAQ in the germline V gene. CDR3 sequence (DNA): TGTGCCAGCAGCTTAGATGAGGGGGCCCTCCTTTCACCCCTCCACTTT. The encoded protein is CASSLDEGALLSPLHF. The whole variable domain, remainder taken from reference TRBV7-8 and TRBJ1-6, is GAGVSQSPRYKVAKRGQDVALRCDPISGHVSLFWYQQALGQGPEFLTYFQNEAQLDKSGLPSDRFFAERPEGSVSTLKIQRTQQEDSAVYLCASSLDEGALLSPLHFGNGTRLTVT.

The rearrangement uses TRBV7-6 and TRBJ2-7; D may be TRBD1 (6 bases). V dropped 3 bases and J dropped 0 bases, with 9 bases sitting between them. Germline V CDR1 and CDR2: SGHVS, FNYEAQ. The CDR3 is 14 amino acids. CDR3 sequence (DNA): TGTGCCAGCAGCTTCGACAGGCTCTCCTACGAGCAGTACTTC. It codes for CASSFDRLSYEQYF. The variable domain in full, with the rest retrieved from reference TRBV7-6 and TRBJ2-7, is GAGVSQSPRYKVTKRGQDVALRCDPISGHVSLYWYRQALGQGPEFLTYFNYEAQQDKSGLPNDRFSAERPEGSISTLTIQRTEQRDSAMYRCASSFDRLSYEQYFGPGTRLTVT.

The rearrangement joins TRBV6-5 to TRBJ2-7; 10 nucleotides align to TRBD1. CDR1 and CDR2 (germline): MNHEY, SVGAGI. The CDR3 sequence is 14 residues long. Losses at the gene ends were 6 bases for V and 3 bases for J; bases not matched to a gene: 5. The CDR3 sequence is CASSHGTGDYEQYF. CDR3 bases: TGTGCCAGCAGCCACGGGACAGGGGACTACGAGCAGTACTTC.

The gene calls are TRBV10-3 and TRBJ2-1, with TRBD2 identical over 11 bases. Trimming at V came to 5 bases and at J to 7 bases, leaving 4 bases not matched to a gene. CDR1 is ENHRY, CDR2 SYGVKD, per germline. The CDR3 is made up of 14 amino acids. CDR3 residues: CAISSLAGVNEQFF. The CDR3 bases are TGTGCCATCAGTTCACTAGCGGGAGTAAATGAGCAGTTCTTC.

The chain links TRBV6-5 to TRBJ2-7, with 10 bases matching TRBD1. The CDR3 has 16 residues. Germline V gene data show CDR1 as MNHEY and CDR2 as SVGAGI. V lost 2 bases, J lost 3 bases, and 7 bases stayed unmatched. CDR3 nucleotides: TGTGCCAGCAGTTACGTACCGGGACAGGGGATCTACGAGCAGTACTTC. Its translation is CASSYVPGQGIYEQYF.

The chain carries TRBV2 and TRBJ1-1; D is perhaps TRBD1 (6 bases). V lost 5 bases and J 0 bases, leaving 16 bases between the germline ends. Germline V gives CDR1 SNHLY, CDR2 FYNNEI. CDR3 length: 16 residues. The DNA of the CDR3 is TGTGCCAGCAGTTTTAGATCCGGGACACTGAACACTGAAGCTTTCTTT. Its translation: CASSFRSGTLNTEAFF.

This clone showed up just a few times. V is TRBV4-2 and J is TRBJ2-1, with D maybe TRBD1 (5 bases). Germline V CDR1 and CDR2: LGHNA, YNFKEQ. V was clipped by 4 bases and J by 7 bases, with 8 bases between them. This CDR3 region has 12 residues. Here the CDR3 reads CASSPQGNEQFF. The DNA of the CDR3 is TGTGCCAGCAGCCCCCAGGGAAATGAGCAGTTCTTC.